The clone carrying this T cell receptor (beta chain) appeared many times. The germline CDR1 and CDR2 sequences are DFQATT and SNEGSKA (reference sequence). V was clipped by 2 bases and J by 3 bases; unmatched bases: 6. There are 15 residues in the CDR3. TCRdb re-derived calls from the 5' RACE reads in MiXCR, one entry per CDR3 protein. The profile shows 200,000 to 300,000 distinct CDR3 sequences, about 24% of them singletons. This record comes from a study of CD8 T cells in ankylosing spondylitis. The rearrangement joins TRBV20-1 to TRBJ1-3; 8 bases line up with TRBD1. The sample comprised blood, either unsorted or a sorted T cell fraction (not recorded which). This receptor was obtained from a male donor with ankylosing spondylitis or in good health (not recorded which). The CDR3, as DNA: TGCAGTGCTAGATCCCGGACAGGGAGTGGAAACACCATATATTTT. This sequence encodes CSARSRTGSGNTIYF.